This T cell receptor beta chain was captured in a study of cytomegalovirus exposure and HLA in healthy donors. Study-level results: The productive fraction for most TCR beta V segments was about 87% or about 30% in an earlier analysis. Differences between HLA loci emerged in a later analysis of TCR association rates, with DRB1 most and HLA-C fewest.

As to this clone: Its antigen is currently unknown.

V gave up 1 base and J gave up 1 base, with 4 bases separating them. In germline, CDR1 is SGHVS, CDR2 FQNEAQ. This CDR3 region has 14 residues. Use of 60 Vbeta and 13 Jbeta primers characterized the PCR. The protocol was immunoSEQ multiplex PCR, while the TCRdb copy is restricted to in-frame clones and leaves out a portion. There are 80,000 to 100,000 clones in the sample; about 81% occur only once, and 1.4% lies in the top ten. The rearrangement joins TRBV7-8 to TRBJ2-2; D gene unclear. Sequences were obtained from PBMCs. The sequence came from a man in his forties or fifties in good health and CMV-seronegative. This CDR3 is CASSLVRNTGELFF. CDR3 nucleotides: TGTGCCAGCAGCTTAGTGCGGAACACCGGGGAGCTGTTTTTT.